The rows below give T cell receptor beta chains drawn from one sample of a study of T-cell memory formation after mild COVID-19. MiXCR was run by TCRdb on the 5' RACE reads, yielding one entry per CDR3 protein. The repertoire includes 550,000 to 700,000 distinct CDR3 sequences, 17% of them detected once, and roughly 8.2% sits in the top ten. The sequenced material came from PBMCs or a T cell subset sorted from them (not recorded which). The receptors derive from an adult woman who had mild COVID-19 (a few samples of this study predate the infection). Cell type and time point are not known. The CDR3 runs from the conserved cysteine through the conserved F or W. Fields, in order: V gene, J gene, clone size, D gene, CDR3 DNA, CDR3 protein. The D gene is left open where the match is weak. Only part of the rows carry a size: once, few, many, or a class if the clone is expanded.

>TRBV14|TRBJ2-1|.|.
TGTGCCAGCAGCCGCTTCCAGGGAGCTGAGCAGTTCTTC
CASSRFQGAEQFF
>TRBV6-2/TRBV6-3|TRBJ2-1|.|.
TGTGCCAGCAGTTACGCGGGTGTGGAGTTCTTC
CASSYAGVEFF
>TRBV12-3/TRBV12-4|TRBJ1-3|.|.
TGTGCCAGCAGTCGAAACAGGAACTCTGGAAACACCATATATTTT
CASSRNRNSGNTIYF
>TRBV5-1|TRBJ1-3|many|.
TGCGCCAGCACCGTCGACGGAAGCTCTGGAAACACCATATATTTT
CASTVDGSSGNTIYF
>TRBV10-3|TRBJ1-1|.|.
TGTGCCATCAGTGTTCGGGGAATGGACACTGAAGCTTTCTTT
CAISVRGMDTEAFF
>TRBV28|TRBJ1-4|few|.
TGTGCCAGCAGTTTACCGAGAACAACTAATGAAAAACTGTTTTTT
CASSLPRTTNEKLFF
>TRBV7-2|TRBJ2-5|.|.
TGTGCCAGCAGCTTAGTTACGGGGAAAGTCCTTCAAGAGACCCAGTACTTC
CASSLVTGKVLQETQYF
>TRBV24-1|TRBJ2-1|.|TRBD1
TGTGCCACCAGTGCCCCGGACAGGGACAATGAGCAGTTCTTC
CATSAPDRDNEQFF
>TRBV18|TRBJ2-1|few|.
TGTGCCAGCTCACCTGGGGGGGCCTCCTACAATGAGCAGTTCTTC
CASSPGGASYNEQFF
>TRBV19|TRBJ2-2|.|TRBD1
TGTGCCAGTAGTATACCGGGACAGGGAACCGGGGAGCTGTTTTTT
CASSIPGQGTGELFF
>TRBV6-5|TRBJ1-2|.|.
TGTGCCAGCAGTTACGGGGGCTCCGGGTATGGCTACACCTTC
CASSYGGSGYGYTF
>TRBV5-5|TRBJ2-2|.|.
TGTGCCAGCAGCTACCTATACACCGGGGAGCTGTTTTTT
CASSYLYTGELFF
>TRBV19|TRBJ2-3|few|.
TGTGCCAGTAGATCGAACCAGGCAGATACGCAGTATTTT
CASRSNQADTQYF
>TRBV5-5|TRBJ2-5|.|.
TGTGCCAGCAGCTTTCCACTCCAAGAGACCCAGTACTTC
CASSFPLQETQYF
>TRBV20-1|TRBJ1-5|.|TRBD1
TGCAGTGGGGTGGCAGGGGGTCAGCCCCAGCATTTT
CSGVAGGQPQHF
>TRBV4-1|TRBJ1-4|few|.
TGCGCCAGCAGCCCTACTACCTCCGAAGGGGAAAGTAATGAAAAACTGTTTTTT
CASSPTTSEGESNEKLFF
>TRBV5-4|TRBJ2-2|few|.
TGTGCCAGCAGACCTAATGCAGGGCGGAACACCGGGGAGCTGTTTTTT
CASRPNAGRNTGELFF
>TRBV24-1|TRBJ2-7|few|TRBD2
TGTGCCACCAGTGATGGGTCGTTAGCGGGGAGCTCCTACGAGCAGTACTTC
CATSDGSLAGSSYEQYF
>TRBV27|TRBJ2-7|few|.
TGTGCCAGCAGTTTATTGGTTCACGAGCAGTACTTC
CASSLLVHEQYF
>TRBV19|TRBJ1-1|few|TRBD1
TGTGCCAGTAGTATAAACTCCAGGGGGTGGGACACTGAAGCTTTCTTT
CASSINSRGWDTEAFF
>TRBV6-5|TRBJ2-2|.|.
TGTGCCAGCAGTTACTCGGAGTTGCTGTACGGCACCGGGGAGCTGTTTTTT
CASSYSELLYGTGELFF
>TRBV7-2|TRBJ1-6|few|.
TGTGCCAGCAGCCCTAGGGTCGCTCCTTCACCCCTCCACTTT
CASSPRVAPSPLHF
>TRBV2|TRBJ2-1|.|.
TGTGCCAGCAGTGAAAGCAGGGGACCCTCCTACAATGAGCAGTTCTTC
CASSESRGPSYNEQFF
>TRBV12-3/TRBV12-4|TRBJ2-1|many|TRBD2
TGTGCCAGCAGCTTAGCGGGAGGTCCCTACAATGAGCAGTTCTTC
CASSLAGGPYNEQFF
>TRBV14|TRBJ2-5|few|.
TGTGCCAGCAGCCGGATCCAAGAGACCCAGTACTTC
CASSRIQETQYF
>TRBV7-9|TRBJ2-6|few|.
TGTGCCGGGTCGTATCTAGGCCCTGGGGCCAACGTCCTGACTTTC
CAGSYLGPGANVLTF
>TRBV29-1|TRBJ2-5|.|TRBD2
TGCAGCGTTGGGGTGGTAGCGGGGGGTGCTGGGACCCAGTACTTC
CSVGVVAGGAGTQYF
>TRBV7-3|TRBJ2-5|.|.
TGTGCCAGCAGCCAGTCGGGGCTAGCTGGGGAGACCCAGTACTTC
CASSQSGLAGETQYF
>TRBV12-3/TRBV12-4|TRBJ1-2|many|TRBD1
TGTGCCAGCAGTTTCTCCGGGACAGTCTATGGCTACACCTTC
CASSFSGTVYGYTF
>TRBV5-1|TRBJ2-1|.|.
TGCGCCAGCAGCTTGGGCAGCAGCGACAATGAGCAGTTCTTC
CASSLGSSDNEQFF
>TRBV7-2|TRBJ2-1|few|.
TGTGCCAGCAGCGCCACAGGGCCCTCCTACAATGAGCAGTTCTTC
CASSATGPSYNEQFF
>TRBV3-1|TRBJ2-1|.|.
TGTGCCAGCGCCGTTGATTCGGCCGCCTACAATGAGCAGTTCTTC
CASAVDSAAYNEQFF
>TRBV6-5|TRBJ1-2|.|.
TGTGCCAGCAGTTACGGCGGGGGAGGGATCTATGGCTACACCTTC
CASSYGGGGIYGYTF
>TRBV7-2|TRBJ1-1|few|.
TGTGCCAGCAGCCAAGGGGCGTCTGTGGTCCGTGAAGCTTTCTTT
CASSQGASVVREAFF
>TRBV4-2|TRBJ2-3|.|TRBD2
TGTGCCAGCAGCCAAGGTGCGGCTAGCGGCGCAGATACGCAGTATTTT
CASSQGAASGADTQYF
>TRBV29-1|TRBJ2-7|.|TRBD1
TGCAGCGTTGAACCCTCCGGGACAGGGGATGAGAACGAGCAGTACTTC
CSVEPSGTGDENEQYF
>TRBV5-1|TRBJ2-7|.|.
TGCGCCAGCAGCTTCGGGGCAGGGTACACCCACGAGCAGTACTTC
CASSFGAGYTHEQYF
>TRBV5-5|TRBJ2-7|.|TRBD2
TGTGCCAGCAGCTCTGGAGGGAACCGACTAGCGGGAGTGATGGGCGAGCAGTACTTC
CASSSGGNRLAGVMGEQYF
>TRBV5-1|TRBJ2-7|few|.
TGCGCCAGCAGCCCATACGGGACATATTACGAGCAGTACTTC
CASSPYGTYYEQYF
>TRBV12-3/TRBV12-4|TRBJ1-5|.|.
TGTGCCAGCAGTTTAGTAGGGCGACAGCCCCAGCATTTT
CASSLVGRQPQHF
>TRBV29-1|TRBJ2-1|few|TRBD1
TGCAGCGTTACCGGACAGGGGCGGTACAATGAGCAGTTCTTC
CSVTGQGRYNEQFF
>TRBV25-1|TRBJ2-2|few|.
TGTGCCAGCAGTACCACAGACGCGAACACCGGGGAGCTGTTTTTT
CASSTTDANTGELFF
>TRBV12-3/TRBV12-4|TRBJ2-2|.|.
TGTGCCAGCAGTTTGGCCCCGGGACAGAACACCGGGGAGCTGTTTTTT
CASSLAPGQNTGELFF
>TRBV29-1|TRBJ1-2|.|.
TGCAGCGGTACCTTAGGGGGTGGGGATGGCTACACCTTC
CSGTLGGGDGYTF
>TRBV29-1|TRBJ2-1|.|TRBD1
TGCAGCGCGATCCGGGACAGTCTGAATGAGCAGTTCTTC
CSAIRDSLNEQFF
>TRBV20-1|TRBJ2-3|.|TRBD2
TGCAGTGCTAGCGGCCGGGGGGTTACCACAGATACGCAGTATTTT
CSASGRGVTTDTQYF
>TRBV12-3/TRBV12-4|TRBJ1-1|.|.
TGTGCCAGCAGCCTGAAAGGCGGAGTCACTGAAGCTTTCTTT
CASSLKGGVTEAFF
>TRBV5-6|TRBJ2-5|.|.
TGTGCCAGCAGCTTGTTGCAGGGGTCTTTGTACCAAGAGACCCAGTACTTC
CASSLLQGSLYQETQYF
>TRBV9|TRBJ2-1|few|TRBD2
TGTGCCAGCAGCGTACTAGCGGGTGCCTACAATGAGCAGTTCTTC
CASSVLAGAYNEQFF
>TRBV21-1|TRBJ2-5|.|.
TGTGCCAGCAGCAAAGGGGTGAGGAGCGTCTTTTTGGGCGAGACCCAGTACTTC
CASSKGVRSVFLGETQYF
>TRBV12-3/TRBV12-4|TRBJ1-1|.|.
TGTGCCAGCAGTTTAAGAGAGACAGATGAAGCTTTCTTT
CASSLRETDEAFF
>TRBV7-9|TRBJ2-2|.|.
TGTGCCAGCAGCTTATCGCCTGGAAACACCGGGGAGCTGTTTTTT
CASSLSPGNTGELFF
>TRBV12-3/TRBV12-4|TRBJ2-2|.|TRBD1
TGTGCCAGCACCCTATCTCCGGGACAGGGGACCGGGGAGCTGTTTTTT
CASTLSPGQGTGELFF
>TRBV6-2/TRBV6-3|TRBJ1-4|few|TRBD1
TGTGCCAGCAGTTACATCGGACAGGGCACTAATGAAAAACTGTTTTTT
CASSYIGQGTNEKLFF
>TRBV12-3/TRBV12-4|TRBJ1-2|many|.
TGTGCCAGCAGTTTTGAGGCAAACTATGGCTACACCTTC
CASSFEANYGYTF